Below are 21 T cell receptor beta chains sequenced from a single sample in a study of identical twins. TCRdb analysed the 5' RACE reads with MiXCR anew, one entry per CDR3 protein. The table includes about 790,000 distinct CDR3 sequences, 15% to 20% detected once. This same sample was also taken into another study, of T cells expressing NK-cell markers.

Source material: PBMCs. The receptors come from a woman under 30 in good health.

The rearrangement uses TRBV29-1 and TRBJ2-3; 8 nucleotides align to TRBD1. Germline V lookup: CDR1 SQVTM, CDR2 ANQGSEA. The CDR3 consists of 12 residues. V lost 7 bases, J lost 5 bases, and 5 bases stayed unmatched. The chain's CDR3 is CSGQGSLDTQYF. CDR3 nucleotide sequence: TGCAGCGGACAGGGGAGTTTAGATACGCAGTATTTT.

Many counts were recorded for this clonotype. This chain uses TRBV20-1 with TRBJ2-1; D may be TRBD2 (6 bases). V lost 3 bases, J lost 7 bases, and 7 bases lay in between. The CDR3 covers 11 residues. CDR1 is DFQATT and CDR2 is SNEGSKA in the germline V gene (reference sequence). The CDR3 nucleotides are TGCAGTGCTAGGGCGGGGAATGAGCAGTTCTTC. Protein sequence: CSARAGNEQFF.

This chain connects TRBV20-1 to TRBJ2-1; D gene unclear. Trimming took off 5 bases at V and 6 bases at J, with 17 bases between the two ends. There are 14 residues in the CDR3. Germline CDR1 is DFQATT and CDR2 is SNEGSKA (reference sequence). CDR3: CSALRTQRSNEQFF. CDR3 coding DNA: TGCAGTGCTCTGCGGACCCAAAGGTCCAATGAGCAGTTCTTC.

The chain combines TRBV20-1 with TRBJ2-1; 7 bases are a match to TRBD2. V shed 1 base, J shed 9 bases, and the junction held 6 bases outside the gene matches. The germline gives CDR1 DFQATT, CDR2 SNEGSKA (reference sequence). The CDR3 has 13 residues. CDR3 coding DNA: TGCAGTGCTAGAGGACTAGCTTTCGGTGAGCAGTTCTTC. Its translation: CSARGLAFGEQFF.

The CDR3 DNA sequence: TGTGCCAGCTCACCTAGGACTAGCGGGAGTGAGTACTTC. It yields the protein CASSPRTSGSEYF. The chain couples TRBV18 to TRBJ2-7, with 13 bases identical to TRBD2. The junction had 4 bases not matched to a gene; V was cut back by 3 bases and J by 11 bases. The CDR3 is 13 amino acids. Germline CDR1 reads KGHSH; CDR2 reads LQKENI.

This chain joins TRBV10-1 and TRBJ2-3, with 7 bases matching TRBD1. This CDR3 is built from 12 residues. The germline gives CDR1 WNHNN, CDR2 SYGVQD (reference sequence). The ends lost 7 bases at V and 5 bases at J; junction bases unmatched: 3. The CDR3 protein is CASKGTEDTQYF. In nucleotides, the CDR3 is TGCGCCAGCAAAGGGACAGAAGATACGCAGTATTTT.

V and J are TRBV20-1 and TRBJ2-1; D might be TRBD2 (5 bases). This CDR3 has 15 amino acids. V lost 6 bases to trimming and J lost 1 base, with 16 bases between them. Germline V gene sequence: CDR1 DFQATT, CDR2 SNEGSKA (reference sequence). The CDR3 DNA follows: TGCAGTGCCATCTTAGCTGAGCGGTCCTACAATGAGCAGTTCTTC. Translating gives CSAILAERSYNEQFF.

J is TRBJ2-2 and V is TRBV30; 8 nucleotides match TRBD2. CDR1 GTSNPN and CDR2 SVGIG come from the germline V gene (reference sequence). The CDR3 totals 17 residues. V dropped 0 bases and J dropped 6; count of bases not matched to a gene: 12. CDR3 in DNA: TGTGCCTGGAGTGTCTTGGCGGGAGGAAGGTTCGCCGGGGAGCTGTTTTTT. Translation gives CAWSVLAGGRFAGELFF.

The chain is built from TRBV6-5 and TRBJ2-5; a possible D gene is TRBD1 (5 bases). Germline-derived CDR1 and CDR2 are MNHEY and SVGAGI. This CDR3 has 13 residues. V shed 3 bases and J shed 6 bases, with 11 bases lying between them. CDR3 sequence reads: CASSYLGRKTQYF. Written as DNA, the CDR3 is TGTGCCAGCAGTTATCTGGGGCGAAAGACCCAGTACTTC.

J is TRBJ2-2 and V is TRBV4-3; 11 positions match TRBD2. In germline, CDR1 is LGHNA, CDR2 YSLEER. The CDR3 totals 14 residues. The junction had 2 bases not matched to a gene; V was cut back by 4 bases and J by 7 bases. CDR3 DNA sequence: TGCGCCAGCAGCCCGGGACTAGCGGACGGGGAGCTGTTTTTT. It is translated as CASSPGLADGELFF.

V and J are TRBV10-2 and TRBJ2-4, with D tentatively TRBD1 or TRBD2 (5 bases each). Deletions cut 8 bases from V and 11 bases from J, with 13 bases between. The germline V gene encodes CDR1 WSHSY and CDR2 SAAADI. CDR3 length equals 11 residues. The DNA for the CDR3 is TGCGCCAGCGTCGACGTGGGGGTTCAGTACTTC. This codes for CASVDVGVQYF.

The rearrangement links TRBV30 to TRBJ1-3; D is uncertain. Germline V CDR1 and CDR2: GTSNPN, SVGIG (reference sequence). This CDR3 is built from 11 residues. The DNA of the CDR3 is TGTGCTTCGGATGGGAGTGACACCATATATTTT. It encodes CASDGSDTIYF.

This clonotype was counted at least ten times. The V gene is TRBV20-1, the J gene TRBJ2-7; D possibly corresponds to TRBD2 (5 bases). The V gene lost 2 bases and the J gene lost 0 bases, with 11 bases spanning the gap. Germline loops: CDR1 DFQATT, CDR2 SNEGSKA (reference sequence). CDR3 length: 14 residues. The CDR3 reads CSARLALSSYEQYF. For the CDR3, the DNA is TGCAGTGCTAGACTAGCATTAAGCTCCTACGAGCAGTACTTC.

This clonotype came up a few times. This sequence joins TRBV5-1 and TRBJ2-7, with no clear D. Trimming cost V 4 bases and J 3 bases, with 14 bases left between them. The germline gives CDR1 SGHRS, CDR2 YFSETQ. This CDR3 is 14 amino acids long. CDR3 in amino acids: CASSPLSTHYEQYF. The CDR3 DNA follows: TGCGCCAGCAGCCCGCTTAGCACACACTACGAGCAGTACTTC.

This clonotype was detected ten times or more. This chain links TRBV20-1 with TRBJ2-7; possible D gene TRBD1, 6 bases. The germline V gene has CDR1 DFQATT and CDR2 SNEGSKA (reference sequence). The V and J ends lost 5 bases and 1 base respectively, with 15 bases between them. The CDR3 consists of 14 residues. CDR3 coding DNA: TGCAGTGCTTATAACCAGGGGAAGTCCTACGAGCAGTACTTC. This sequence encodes CSAYNQGKSYEQYF.

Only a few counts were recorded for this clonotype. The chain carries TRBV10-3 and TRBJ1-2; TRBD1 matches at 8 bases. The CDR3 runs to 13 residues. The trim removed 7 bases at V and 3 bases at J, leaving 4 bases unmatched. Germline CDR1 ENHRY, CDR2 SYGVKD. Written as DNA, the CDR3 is TGTGCCATCACTATGACAGGGGACTATGGCTACACCTTC. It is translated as CAITMTGDYGYTF.

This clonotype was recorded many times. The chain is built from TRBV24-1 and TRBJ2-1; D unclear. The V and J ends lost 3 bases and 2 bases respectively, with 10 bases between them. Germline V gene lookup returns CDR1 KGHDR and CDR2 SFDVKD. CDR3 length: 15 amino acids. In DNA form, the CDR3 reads TGTGCCACCAGTGATAGCGCCAGGACCTACAATGAGCAGTTCTTC. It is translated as CATSDSARTYNEQFF.

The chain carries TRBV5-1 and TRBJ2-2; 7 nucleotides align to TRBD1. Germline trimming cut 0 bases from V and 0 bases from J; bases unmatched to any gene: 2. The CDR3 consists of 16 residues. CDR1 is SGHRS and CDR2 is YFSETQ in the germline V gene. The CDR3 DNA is TGCGCCAGCAGCTTGGCAGGGGGAGCGAACACCGGGGAGCTGTTTTTT. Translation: CASSLAGGANTGELFF. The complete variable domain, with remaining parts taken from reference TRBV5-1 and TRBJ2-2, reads KAGVTQTPRYLIKTRGQQVTLSCSPISGHRSVSWYQQTPGQGLQFLFEYFSETQRNKGNFPGRFSGRQFSNSRSEMNVSTLELGDSALYLCASSLAGGANTGELFFGEGSRLTVL.

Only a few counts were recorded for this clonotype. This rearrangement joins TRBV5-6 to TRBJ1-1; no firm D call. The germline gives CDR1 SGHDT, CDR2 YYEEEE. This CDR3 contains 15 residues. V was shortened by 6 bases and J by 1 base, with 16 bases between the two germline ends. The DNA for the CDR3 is TGTGCCAGCATCCGCGGGTCGGCCCCGAACACTGAAGCTTTCTTT. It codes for CASIRGSAPNTEAFF.

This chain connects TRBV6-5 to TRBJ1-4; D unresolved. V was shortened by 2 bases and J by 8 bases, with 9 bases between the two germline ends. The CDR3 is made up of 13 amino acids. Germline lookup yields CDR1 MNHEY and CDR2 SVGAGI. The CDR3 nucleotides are TGTGCCAGCAGTTACGGGCCTTGGGAAAAACTGTTTTTT. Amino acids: CASSYGPWEKLFF.

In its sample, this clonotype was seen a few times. The CDR3 loop reads CASSLDSGTGPYEQYF. CDR3 sequence (DNA): TGCGCCAGCAGCTTGGACTCCGGGACAGGGCCCTACGAGCAGTACTTC. The J gene is TRBJ2-7, the V gene TRBV5-1; 9 bases agree with TRBD1. The CDR3 has 16 amino acids. Germline values: CDR1 SGHRS, CDR2 YFSETQ. The ends lost 0 bases at V and 2 bases at J; junction bases unmatched: 6.